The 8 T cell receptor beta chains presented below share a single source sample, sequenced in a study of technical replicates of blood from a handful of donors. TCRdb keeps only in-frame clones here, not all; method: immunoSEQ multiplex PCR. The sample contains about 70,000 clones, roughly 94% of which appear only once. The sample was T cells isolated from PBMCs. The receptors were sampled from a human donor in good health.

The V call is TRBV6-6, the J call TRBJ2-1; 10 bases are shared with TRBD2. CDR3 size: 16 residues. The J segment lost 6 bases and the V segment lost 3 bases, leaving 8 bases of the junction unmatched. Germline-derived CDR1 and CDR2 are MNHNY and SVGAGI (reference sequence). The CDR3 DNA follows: TGTGCCAGCAGTTATTCAGCGGGAGGGCCTGGCAATGAGCAGTTCTTC. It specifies CASSYSAGGPGNEQFF.

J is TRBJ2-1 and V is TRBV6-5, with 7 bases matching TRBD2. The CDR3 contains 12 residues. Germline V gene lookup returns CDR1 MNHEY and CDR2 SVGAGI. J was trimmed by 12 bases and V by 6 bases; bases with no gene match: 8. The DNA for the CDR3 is TGTGCCAGCAGGGCGGACTGGGGGGGGCAGTTCTTC. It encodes CASRADWGGQFF.

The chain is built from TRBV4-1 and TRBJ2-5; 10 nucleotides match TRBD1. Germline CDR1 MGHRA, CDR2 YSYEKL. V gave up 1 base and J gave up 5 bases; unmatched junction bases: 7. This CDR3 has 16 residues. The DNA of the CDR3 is TGCGCCAGCAGCCAAGCCCGACAGGGGGCCGACGAGACCCAGTACTTC. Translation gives CASSQARQGADETQYF.

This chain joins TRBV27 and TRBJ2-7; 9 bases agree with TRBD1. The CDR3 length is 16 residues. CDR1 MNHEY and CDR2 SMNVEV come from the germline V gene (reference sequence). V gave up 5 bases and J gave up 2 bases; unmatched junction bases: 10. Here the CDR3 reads CASSPLLGTGTYEQYF. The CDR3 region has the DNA TGTGCCAGCAGTCCTCTTCTTGGGACAGGGACCTACGAGCAGTACTTC.

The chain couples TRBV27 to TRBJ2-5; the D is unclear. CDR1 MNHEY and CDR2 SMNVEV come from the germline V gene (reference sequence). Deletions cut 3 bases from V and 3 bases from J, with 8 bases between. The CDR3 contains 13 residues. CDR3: CASSLYQEETQYF. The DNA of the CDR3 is TGTGCCAGCAGTTTGTATCAGGAAGAGACCCAGTACTTC.

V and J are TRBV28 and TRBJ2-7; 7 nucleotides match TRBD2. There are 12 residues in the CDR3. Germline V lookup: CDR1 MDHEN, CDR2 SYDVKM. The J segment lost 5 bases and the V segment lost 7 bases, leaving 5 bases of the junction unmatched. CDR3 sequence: CASTSGRDEQYF. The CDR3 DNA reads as TGTGCCAGCACGTCAGGGAGGGACGAGCAGTACTTC.

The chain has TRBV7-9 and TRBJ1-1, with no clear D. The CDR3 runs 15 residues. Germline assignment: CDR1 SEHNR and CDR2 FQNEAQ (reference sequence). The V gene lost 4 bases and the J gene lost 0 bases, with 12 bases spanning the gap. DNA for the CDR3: TGTGCCAGCAGCTCATCTTCGCTAATGAACACTGAAGCTTTCTTT. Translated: CASSSSSLMNTEAFF. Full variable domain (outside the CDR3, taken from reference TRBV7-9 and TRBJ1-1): DTGVSQNPRHKITKRGQNVTFRCDPISEHNRLYWYRQTLGQGPEFLTYFQNEAQLEKSRLLSDRFSAERPKGSFSTLEIQRTEQGDSAMYLCASSSSSLMNTEAFFGQGTRLTVV.

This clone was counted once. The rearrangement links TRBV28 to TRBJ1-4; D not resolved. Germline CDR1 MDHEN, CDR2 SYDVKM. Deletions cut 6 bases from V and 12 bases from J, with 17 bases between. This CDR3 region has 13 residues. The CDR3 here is CASRRTVAGELFF. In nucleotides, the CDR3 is TGTGCCAGCAGAAGGACGGTAGCCGGGGAACTGTTTTTT. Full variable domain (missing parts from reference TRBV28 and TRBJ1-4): DVKVTQSSRYLVKRTGEKVFLECVQDMDHENMFWYRQDPGLGLRLIYFSYDVKMKEKGDIPEGYSVSREKKERFSLILESASTNQTSMYLCASRRTVAGELFFGSGTQLSVL.